This T cell receptor beta chain was obtained from a study of cytomegalovirus exposure and HLA in healthy donors. On this clone itself: The antigen is not known.

This CDR3 has 16 residues. Germline V lookup: CDR1 SGHAT, CDR2 FQNNGV. Trimming pared 5 bases from V and 2 bases from J, leaving 17 bases between. Findings and caveats of the study: High sensitivity and specificity were reportedly achieved when the classifier diagnosed cytomegalovirus status.

Assay used: immunoSEQ multiplex PCR; TCRdb lists only in-frame clones, some missing. The repertoire holds about 250,000 clones, with more than 85% as singletons. The receptor comes from a young man in good health and CMV-seropositive. Sequenced material: PBMCs. The chain couples TRBV11-2 to TRBJ2-3; maybe TRBD2 (6 bases). The CDR3 nucleotides read TGTGCCAGCAGCCGGGACTCCACCGTTCACACAGATACGCAGTATTTT. Its protein is CASSRDSTVHTDTQYF.